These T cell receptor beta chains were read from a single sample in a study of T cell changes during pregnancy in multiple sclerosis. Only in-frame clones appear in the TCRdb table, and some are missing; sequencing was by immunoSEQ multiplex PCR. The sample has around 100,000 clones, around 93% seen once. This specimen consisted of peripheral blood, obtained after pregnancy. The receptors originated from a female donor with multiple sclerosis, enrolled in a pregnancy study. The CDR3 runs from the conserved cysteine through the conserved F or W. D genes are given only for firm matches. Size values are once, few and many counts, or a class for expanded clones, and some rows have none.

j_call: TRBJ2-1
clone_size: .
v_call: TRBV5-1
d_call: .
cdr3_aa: CASSIKDSNNEQFF
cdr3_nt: TGCGCCAGCAGCATCAAGGACAGTAACAATGAGCAGTTCTTC

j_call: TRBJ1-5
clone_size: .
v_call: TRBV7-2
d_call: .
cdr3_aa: CASSSGQPTSPQHF
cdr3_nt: TGTGCCAGCAGCTCCGGACAGCCGACTTCGCCCCAGCATTTT

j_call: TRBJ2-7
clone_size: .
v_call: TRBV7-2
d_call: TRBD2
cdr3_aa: CASSLGSGGAYEQYF
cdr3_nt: TGTGCCAGCAGCTTAGGTAGCGGGGGGGCCTACGAGCAGTACTTC

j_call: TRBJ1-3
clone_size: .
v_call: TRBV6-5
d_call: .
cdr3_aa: CASRGRGSGNTIYF
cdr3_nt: TGTGCCAGCAGAGGCAGGGGTTCTGGAAACACCATATATTTT

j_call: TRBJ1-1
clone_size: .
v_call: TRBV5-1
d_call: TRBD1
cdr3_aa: CASRGTVNTEAFF
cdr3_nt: TGCGCCAGCAGGGGGACAGTGAACACTGAAGCTTTCTTT

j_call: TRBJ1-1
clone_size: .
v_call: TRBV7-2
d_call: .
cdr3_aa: CASSRSDSVSEAFF
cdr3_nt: TGTGCCAGCAGCCGATCGGACAGCGTTTCAGAAGCTTTCTTT

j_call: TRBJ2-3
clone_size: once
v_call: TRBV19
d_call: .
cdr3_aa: CASSLGSGTQYF
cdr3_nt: TGTGCCAGTAGTTTAGGTTCAGGTACGCAGTATTTT

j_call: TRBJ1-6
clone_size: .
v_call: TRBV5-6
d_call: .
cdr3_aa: CASSNRENNSPLHF
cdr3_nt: TGTGCCAGCAGCAACAGGGAGAATAATTCACCCCTCCACTTT

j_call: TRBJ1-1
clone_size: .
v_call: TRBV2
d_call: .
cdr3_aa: CASSYDRNTEAFF
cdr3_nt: TGTGCCAGCAGTTATGACAGGAACACTGAAGCTTTCTTT

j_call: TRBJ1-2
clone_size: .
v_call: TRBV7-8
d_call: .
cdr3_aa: CASSPTGLTYGYTF
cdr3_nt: TGTGCCAGCAGCCCGACGGGACTAACTTATGGCTACACCTTC

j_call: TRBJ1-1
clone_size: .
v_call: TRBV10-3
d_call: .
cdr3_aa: CAISESGYWEGKVF
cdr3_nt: TGTGCCATCAGTGAGTCGGGTTATTGGGAGGGAAAGGTCTTT

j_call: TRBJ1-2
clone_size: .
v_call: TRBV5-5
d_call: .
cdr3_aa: CASSYTGPYGYTF
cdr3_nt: TGTGCCAGCAGCTACACAGGGCCCTATGGCTACACCTTC

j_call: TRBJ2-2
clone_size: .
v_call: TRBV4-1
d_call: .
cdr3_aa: CASSQVVGPGELFF
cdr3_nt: TGCGCCAGCAGCCAAGTGGTGGGGCCCGGGGAGCTGTTTTTT

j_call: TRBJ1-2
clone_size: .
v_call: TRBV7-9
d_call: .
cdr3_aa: CASSLRGYGYTF
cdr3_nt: TGTGCCAGCAGCTTACGGGGGTACGGCTACACCTTC

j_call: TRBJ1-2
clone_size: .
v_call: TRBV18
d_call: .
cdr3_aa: CASSPPVGGPYGYTF
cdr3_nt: TGTGCCAGCTCACCACCGGTAGGAGGGCCCTATGGCTACACCTTC

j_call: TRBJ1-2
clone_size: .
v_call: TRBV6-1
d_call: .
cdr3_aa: CASSGQRNYGYTF
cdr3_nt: TGTGCCAGCAGTGGACAGAGAAACTATGGCTACACCTTC

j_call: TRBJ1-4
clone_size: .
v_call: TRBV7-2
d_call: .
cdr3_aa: CASSLTGFGREKLFF
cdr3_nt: TGTGCCAGCAGCTTGACAGGTTTCGGACGTGAAAAACTGTTTTTT

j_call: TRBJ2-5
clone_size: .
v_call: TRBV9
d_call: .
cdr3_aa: CASSVGPEEAQYF
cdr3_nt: TGTGCCAGCAGCGTAGGCCCGGAAGAGGCCCAGTACTTC

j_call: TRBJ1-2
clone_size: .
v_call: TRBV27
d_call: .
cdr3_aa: CASSLQGNYGYTF
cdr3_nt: TGTGCCAGCAGTTTACAGGGCAACTATGGCTACACCTTC

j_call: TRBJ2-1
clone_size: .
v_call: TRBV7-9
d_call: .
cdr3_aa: CASSPPSTIEQFF
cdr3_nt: TGTGCCAGCAGCCCTCCTAGCACAATTGAGCAGTTCTTC

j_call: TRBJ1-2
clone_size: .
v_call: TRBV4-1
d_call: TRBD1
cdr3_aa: CASSRTGGDIYGYTF
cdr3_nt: TGCGCCAGCAGCCGGACAGGGGGCGACATCTATGGCTACACCTTC

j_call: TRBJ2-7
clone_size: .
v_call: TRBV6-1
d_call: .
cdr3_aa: CASSVGVAYEQYF
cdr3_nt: TGTGCCAGCAGTGTAGGAGTGGCCTACGAGCAGTACTTC

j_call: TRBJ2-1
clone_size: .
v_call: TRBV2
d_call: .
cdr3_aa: CASAPGRTNNEQFF
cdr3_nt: TGTGCCAGCGCCCCGGGACGGACTAACAATGAGCAGTTCTTC

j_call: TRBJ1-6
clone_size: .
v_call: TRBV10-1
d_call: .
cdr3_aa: CASLLLGCSPLHF
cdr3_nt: TGCGCCAGCCTTCTCCTCGGGTGTTCACCCCTCCACTTT

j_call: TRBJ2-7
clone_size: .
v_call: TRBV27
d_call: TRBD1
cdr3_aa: CASGTTGGSNYEQYF
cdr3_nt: TGTGCCAGCGGGACCACAGGGGGTTCTAACTACGAGCAGTACTTC

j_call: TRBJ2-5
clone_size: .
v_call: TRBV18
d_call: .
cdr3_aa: CASSLGQQETQYF
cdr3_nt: TGTGCCAGCTCACTCGGACAGCAAGAGACCCAGTACTTC

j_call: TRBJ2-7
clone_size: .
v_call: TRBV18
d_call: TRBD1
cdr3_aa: CASSPDRVYEQYF
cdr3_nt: TGTGCCAGCTCACCCGACAGGGTCTACGAGCAGTACTTC

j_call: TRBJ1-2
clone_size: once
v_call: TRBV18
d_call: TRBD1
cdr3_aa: CASSPGDSIRYGYTF
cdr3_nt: TGTGCCAGCTCACCCGGGGACAGTATACGCTATGGCTACACCTTC

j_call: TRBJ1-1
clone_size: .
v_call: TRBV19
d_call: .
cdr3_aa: CASRTTLTVDTEAFF
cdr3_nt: TGTGCCAGTAGAACGACTCTAACGGTGGACACTGAAGCTTTCTTT

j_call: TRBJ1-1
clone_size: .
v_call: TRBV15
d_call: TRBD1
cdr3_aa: CATSRLTGENTEAFF
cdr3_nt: TGTGCCACCAGCAGACTGACAGGGGAGAACACTGAAGCTTTCTTT

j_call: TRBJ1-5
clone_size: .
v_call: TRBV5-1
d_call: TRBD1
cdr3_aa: CASSVDRGGNQPQHF
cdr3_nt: TGCGCCAGCAGCGTGGACAGGGGTGGGAATCAGCCCCAGCATTTT

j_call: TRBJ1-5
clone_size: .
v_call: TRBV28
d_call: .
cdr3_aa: CASSEQINQPQHF
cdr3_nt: TGTGCCAGCAGTGAACAGATTAATCAGCCCCAGCATTTT

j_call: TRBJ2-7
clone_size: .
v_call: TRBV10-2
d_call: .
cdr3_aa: CASRDTDTYEQYF
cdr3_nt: TGCGCCAGCAGGGACACCGACACCTACGAGCAGTACTTC

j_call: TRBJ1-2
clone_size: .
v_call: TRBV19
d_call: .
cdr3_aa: CASSMSVPGSGYTF
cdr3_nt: TGTGCCAGTAGTATGTCTGTTCCAGGATCTGGCTACACCTTC

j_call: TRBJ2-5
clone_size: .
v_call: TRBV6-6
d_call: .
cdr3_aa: CASSSRQGSAQETQYF
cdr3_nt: TGTGCCAGCAGTTCTAGGCAGGGGTCGGCGCAAGAGACCCAGTACTTC

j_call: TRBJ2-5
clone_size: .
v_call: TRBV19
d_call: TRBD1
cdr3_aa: CASSFSGTGGTQYF
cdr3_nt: TGTGCCAGTAGTTTCTCCGGGACAGGGGGGACCCAGTACTTC

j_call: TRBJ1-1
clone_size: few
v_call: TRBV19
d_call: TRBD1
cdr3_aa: CASRTGVAEAFF
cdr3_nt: TGTGCCAGTCGAACAGGGGTCGCTGAAGCTTTCTTT

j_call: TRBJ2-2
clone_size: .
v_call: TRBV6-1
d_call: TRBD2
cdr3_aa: CASSELKVAGRGTGELFF
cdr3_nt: TGTGCCAGCAGTGAATTAAAGGTAGCGGGAAGAGGGACCGGGGAGCTGTTTTTT

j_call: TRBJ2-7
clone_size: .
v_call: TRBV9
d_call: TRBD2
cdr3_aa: CASSGKMTSGPYEQYF
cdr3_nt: TGTGCCAGCAGCGGGAAGATGACTAGCGGGCCCTACGAGCAGTACTTC

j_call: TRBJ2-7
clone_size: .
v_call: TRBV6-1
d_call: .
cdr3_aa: CASSGGGSYEQYF
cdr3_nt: TGTGCCAGCAGTGGTGGAGGTTCCTACGAGCAGTACTTC

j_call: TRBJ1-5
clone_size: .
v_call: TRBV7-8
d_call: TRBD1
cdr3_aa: CASSLADRASNQPQHF
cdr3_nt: TGTGCCAGCAGCTTAGCCGACAGGGCAAGCAATCAGCCCCAGCATTTT

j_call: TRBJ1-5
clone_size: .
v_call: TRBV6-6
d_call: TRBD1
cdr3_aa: CASSRDRDRQPQHF
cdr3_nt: TGTGCCAGCAGTCGCGACAGGGATCGGCAGCCCCAGCATTTT

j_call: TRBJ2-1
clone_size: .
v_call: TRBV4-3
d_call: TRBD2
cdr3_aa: CASSQGRLAGVTRLSYNEQFF
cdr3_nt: TGCGCCAGCAGCCAAGGCAGACTAGCGGGGGTGACACGACTCTCCTACAATGAGCAGTTCTTC

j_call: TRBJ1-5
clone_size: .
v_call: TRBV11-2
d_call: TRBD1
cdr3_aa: CASSFGQGGNQPQHF
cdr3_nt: TGTGCCAGCAGCTTCGGACAGGGCGGAAATCAGCCCCAGCATTTT

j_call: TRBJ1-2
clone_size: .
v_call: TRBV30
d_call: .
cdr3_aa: CAWRSGNGYTF
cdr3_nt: TGTGCCTGGAGATCGGGGAACGGCTACACCTTC

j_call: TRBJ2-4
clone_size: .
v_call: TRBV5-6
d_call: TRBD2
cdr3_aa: CASSSARAGVAKNIQYF
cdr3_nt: TGTGCCAGCAGCTCCGCCCGGGCGGGAGTAGCCAAAAACATTCAGTACTTC

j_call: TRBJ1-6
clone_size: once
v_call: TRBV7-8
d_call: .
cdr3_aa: CASSLLSGHNNSPLHF
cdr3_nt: TGTGCCAGCAGCTTACTGTCTGGACACAATAATTCACCCCTCCACTTT

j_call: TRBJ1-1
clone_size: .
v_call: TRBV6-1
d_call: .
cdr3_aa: CASSWDTRAEAFF
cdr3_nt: TGTGCCAGCAGTTGGGACACCCGAGCTGAAGCTTTCTTT

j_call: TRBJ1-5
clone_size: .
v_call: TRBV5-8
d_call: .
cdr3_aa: CASSSPRGGGLVSNQPQHF
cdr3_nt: TGTGCCAGCAGCTCACCAAGGGGGGGTGGGTTGGTGAGCAATCAGCCCCAGCATTTT

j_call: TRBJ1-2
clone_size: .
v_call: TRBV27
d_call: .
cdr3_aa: CASSFSPGLYGYTF
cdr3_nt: TGTGCCAGCAGTTTCTCCCCGGGTCTCTATGGCTACACCTTC

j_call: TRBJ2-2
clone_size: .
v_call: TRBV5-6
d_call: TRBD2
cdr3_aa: CASSLGNGRDGELFF
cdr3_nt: TGTGCCAGCAGCTTGGGAAACGGGAGGGACGGGGAGCTGTTTTTT

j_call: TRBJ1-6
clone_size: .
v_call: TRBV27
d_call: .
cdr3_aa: CASTTTGFYNSPLHF
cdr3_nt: TGTGCCAGCACCACGACAGGATTCTATAATTCACCCCTCCACTTT

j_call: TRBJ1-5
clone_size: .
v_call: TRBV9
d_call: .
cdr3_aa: CASSVDQGQPQHF
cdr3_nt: TGTGCCAGCAGCGTAGACCAGGGTCAGCCCCAGCATTTT